These 22 T cell receptor beta chains came from one sample sequenced in a study of blood T cell dynamics during melanoma immunotherapy (dated by TCRdb to the early 2020s). Reading the label with the study, this specimen's time point is: week 3, after first cycle of checkpoint inhibitor. Receptors were amplified or captured by the immunoSEQ multiplex PCR assay. TCRdb provides this immuneACCESS table in a form limited to in-frame rearrangements. Some clones are lacking; in checked studies, under half of them reflect an unresolved V gene, and why the rest are absent is not known. This sample comprises about 6,300 clones, nearly 90% of them detected only once. 4.5% to 6% of the sample rests with the top ten. The input for sequencing was blood, taken from a patient treated with checkpoint blockade. The receptor source for this set is a human donor with melanoma.

The chain couples TRBV28 to TRBJ1-2; the D is unclear. The CDR3 covers 14 residues. V lost 7 bases, J lost 0 bases, and 12 bases lay in between. The germline CDR1 and CDR2 sequences are MDHEN and SYDVKM. In DNA form, the CDR3 reads TGTGCCAGCACTCGGGGTTCCCCTAACTATGGCTACACCTTC. It translates to CASTRGSPNYGYTF.

This chain uses TRBV5-1 with TRBJ2-2; TRBD1 matches at 8 bases. CDR3 size: 16 residues. The ends lost 0 bases at V and 7 bases at J; junction bases unmatched: 8. Germline CDR1 reads SGHRS; CDR2 reads YFSETQ. CDR3 sequence (DNA): TGCGCCAGCAGCTTGGTTGGACAGGGTTCTGGCGGGGAGCTGTTTTTT. Amino acid sequence: CASSLVGQGSGGELFF. Full variable domain (remainder filled in from reference TRBV5-1 and TRBJ2-2): KAGVTQTPRYLIKTRGQQVTLSCSPISGHRSVSWYQQTPGQGLQFLFEYFSETQRNKGNFPGRFSGRQFSNSRSEMNVSTLELGDSALYLCASSLVGQGSGGELFFGEGSRLTVL.

This chain links TRBV28 with TRBJ2-3; tentatively, D is TRBD1 (6 bases). This CDR3 is built from 17 residues. The V end lost 2 bases, the J end lost 0 bases, and 15 bases lay between the germline ends. Germline assignment: CDR1 MDHEN and CDR2 SYDVKM. As DNA, the CDR3 is TGTGCCAGCAGTTTACCCACAGGGAAATCTAGCACAGATACGCAGTATTTT. It translates to CASSLPTGKSSTDTQYF.

The chain combines TRBV9 with TRBJ2-1; D is uncertain. Germline V gene data show CDR1 as SGDLS and CDR2 as YYNGEE. This CDR3 spans 14 amino acids. V was trimmed by 0 bases and J by 3 bases, leaving 7 bases between them. The CDR3 loop reads CASSVGLSYNEQFF. DNA for the CDR3: TGTGCCAGCAGCGTAGGGCTTAGCTACAATGAGCAGTTCTTC.

The chain has TRBV6-5 and TRBJ2-7; no definite D call. Germline assignment: CDR1 MNHEY and CDR2 SVGAGI. Trimming took 4 bases from V and 3 from J, leaving 16 bases between them. The CDR3 totals 15 residues. The CDR3 is CASSSAFSSDYEQYF. CDR3 sequence (DNA): TGTGCCAGCAGTTCCGCGTTTAGCTCCGACTACGAGCAGTACTTC.

The V gene is TRBV4-1, the J gene TRBJ1-2; D perhaps matches TRBD1 (5 bases). The CDR3 runs to 16 residues. Germline V CDR1 and CDR2: MGHRA, YSYEKL. The V and J ends lost 1 base and 4 bases respectively, with 16 bases between them. This CDR3 is CASSQVRGPRSYGYTF. The CDR3 region has the DNA TGCGCCAGCAGCCAAGTGAGGGGTCCACGGAGCTATGGCTACACCTTC.

The chain joins TRBV6-5 to TRBJ2-3; possible D gene TRBD2, 5 bases. Deletions cut 4 bases from V and 6 bases from J, with 14 bases between. From germline, CDR1 is MNHEY and CDR2 SVGAGI. There are 14 residues in the CDR3. The CDR3 here is CASSWIASVDTQYF. In DNA, the CDR3 is TGTGCCAGCAGTTGGATAGCGTCCGTGGATACGCAGTATTTT.

The chain joins TRBV27 to TRBJ2-7; 12 bases align to TRBD2. Germline V gives CDR1 MNHEY, CDR2 SMNVEV (reference sequence). CDR3 length: 15 amino acids. V dropped 7 bases and J dropped 4; count of bases not matched to a gene: 8. The CDR3 reads CASKLLAGGQYEQYF. The CDR3 DNA is TGTGCCAGCAAATTACTAGCGGGGGGCCAATACGAGCAGTACTTC.

The chain is built from TRBV2 and TRBJ2-1; TRBD1 matches at 8 bases. Trimming took 8 bases from V and 3 from J; bases not matched to a gene: 6. CDR1 SNHLY and CDR2 FYNNEI come from the germline V gene. The CDR3 totals 14 residues. This CDR3 is CASGQGTYYNEQFF. In DNA, the CDR3 is TGTGCCAGCGGACAGGGAACTTACTACAATGAGCAGTTCTTC. The full variable domain, rest sourced from reference TRBV2 and TRBJ2-1, is EPEVTQTPSHQVTQMGQEVILRCVPISNHLYFYWYRQILGQKVEFLVSFYNNEISEKSEIFDDQFSVERPDGSNFTLKIRSTKLEDSAMYFCASGQGTYYNEQFFGPGTRLTVL.

This chain's CDR3 is CASSLWTSSPLHF. CDR3 in DNA: TGTGCCAGCAGCCTTTGGACGTCTTCACCCCTCCACTTT. The chain combines TRBV6-1 with TRBJ1-6; no reliable D call. V gave up 6 bases and J gave up 9 bases, with 12 bases separating them. The germline gives CDR1 MNHNS, CDR2 SASEGT. The CDR3 is 13 amino acids.

The chain couples TRBV5-1 to TRBJ2-7, with D tentatively TRBD1 (5 bases). V was trimmed by 3 bases and J by 6 bases, leaving 16 bases between them. CDR1 is SGHRS, CDR2 YFSETQ, per germline. The CDR3 is 14 amino acids. CDR3 amino acids: CASSSHQGMGEQYF. DNA of the CDR3: TGCGCCAGCAGCTCGCACCAGGGTATGGGCGAGCAGTACTTC.

The chain couples TRBV28 to TRBJ2-5; 11 bases are shared with TRBD2. The CDR3 has 15 amino acids. Germline CDR1 MDHEN, CDR2 SYDVKM. The V gene end was trimmed by 6 bases and the J gene end by 2 bases; junction bases not matched to a gene: 5. The CDR3 is CASSRIAGGQETQYF. CDR3 nucleotides: TGTGCCAGCAGCCGGATAGCGGGGGGGCAAGAGACCCAGTACTTC.

V gene TRBV7-9 combines with J gene TRBJ2-5; the D gene is possibly TRBD1 (6 bases). Germline V lookup: CDR1 SEHNR, CDR2 FQNEAQ (reference sequence). CDR3 length: 13 amino acids. Between the trimmed V and J ends, which lost 5 bases and 0 bases, there was a span of 7 bases. This chain's CDR3 is CASSRDNQETQYF. CDR3 bases: TGTGCCAGCAGCCGGGACAACCAAGAGACCCAGTACTTC. The full variable domain, its missing parts supplied by reference TRBV7-9 and TRBJ2-5, is DTGVSQNPRHKITKRGQNVTFRCDPISEHNRLYWYRQTLGQGPEFLTYFQNEAQLEKSRLLSDRFSAERPKGSFSTLEIQRTEQGDSAMYLCASSRDNQETQYFGPGTRLLVL.

The chain uses TRBV19 and TRBJ2-5; 8 bases align to TRBD1. Trimming at V came to 1 base and at J to 2 bases, leaving 3 bases not matched to a gene. The germline gives CDR1 LNHDA, CDR2 SQIVND (reference sequence). This CDR3 is built from 15 residues. The CDR3 nucleotides are TGTGCCAGTAGTATAGTTGGGACAGGTCAAGAGACCCAGTACTTC. Its translation is CASSIVGTGQETQYF.

V and J are TRBV5-4 and TRBJ2-5, with TRBD2 matching over 12 bases. CDR1 SGHNT and CDR2 YYREEE come from the germline V gene (reference sequence). The CDR3 covers 14 residues. The junction had 5 bases not matched to a gene; V was cut back by 9 bases and J by 2 bases. CDR3 sequence reads: CAISSGGAQETQYF. The CDR3 DNA reads TGTGCCATTTCTAGCGGGGGGGCACAAGAGACCCAGTACTTC.

V gene TRBV19 combines with J gene TRBJ1-2, with TRBD1 matching 9 bases. CDR3 length: 14 residues. Trimming removed 2 bases from V and 5 bases from J; junction bases left unmatched: 3. Germline CDR1 is LNHDA and CDR2 is SQIVND (reference sequence). The CDR3 here is CASSIYRGRYGYTF. The CDR3 bases are TGTGCCAGTAGTATATACAGGGGGCGGTATGGCTACACCTTC.

This clone has only one observation. V usage is TRBV19 and J usage is TRBJ2-2; perhaps TRBD1 as D (6 bases). The CDR3 runs to 15 residues. The germline V gene has CDR1 LNHDA and CDR2 SQIVND (reference sequence). V lost 7 bases and J lost 0, with 12 bases in between. The CDR3 is CASTAGQTNTGELFF. CDR3 DNA: TGTGCCAGTACAGCAGGACAGACGAACACCGGGGAGCTGTTTTTT.

This chain uses TRBV11-3 with TRBJ2-5; D may be TRBD1 (6 bases). Germline CDR1 reads SGHNT; CDR2 reads YENEEA. This CDR3 has 13 residues. V was cut by 6 bases and J by 5 bases, with 13 bases left in between. CDR3 sequence (DNA): TGTGCCAGCAGTACAGGGTCGGCGGAGACCCAGTACTTC. Its translation is CASSTGSAETQYF.

The gene calls are TRBV5-4 and TRBJ2-2; the match to TRBD1 covers 9 bases. CDR1 is SGHNT and CDR2 is YYREEE in the germline V gene (reference sequence). V shed 4 bases and J 6 bases; nucleotides not matched to a gene: 7. The CDR3 sequence is 15 residues long. The CDR3 DNA follows: TGTGCCAGCAGCCGGAGGACAGGGGAGCCCGGGGAGCTGTTTTTT. The encoded protein is CASSRRTGEPGELFF.

The rearrangement joins TRBV5-5 to TRBJ2-7; 10 bases are a match to TRBD1. Germline trimming cut 4 bases from V and 2 bases from J; bases unmatched to any gene: 9. Germline CDR1 and CDR2: SGHKS and YYEKEE (reference sequence). The CDR3 covers 16 residues. In DNA form, the CDR3 reads TGTGCCAGCAGCCCAGCTCCGGGACAGGGGACCTACGAGCAGTACTTC. Its protein product is CASSPAPGQGTYEQYF.

This chain uses TRBV6-5 with TRBJ2-1, with TRBD2 as a possible D gene (5 bases). V lost 0 bases to trimming and J lost 6 bases, with 12 bases between them. This CDR3 region has 15 residues. CDR1 MNHEY and CDR2 SVGAGI come from the germline V gene. The CDR3 reads CASSYSITGVNEQFF. The CDR3 bases are TGTGCCAGCAGTTACTCGATAACCGGGGTCAATGAGCAGTTCTTC.

V gene TRBV15 combines with J gene TRBJ1-1; D is ambiguous. The germline gives CDR1 LNHNV, CDR2 YYDKDF (reference sequence). The CDR3 runs to 12 residues. V dropped 5 bases and J dropped 7 bases, with 11 bases sitting between them. In nucleotides, the CDR3 is TGTGCCACCAGCGCTCTGGTCGGTGAAGCTTTCTTT. Translated: CATSALVGEAFF.